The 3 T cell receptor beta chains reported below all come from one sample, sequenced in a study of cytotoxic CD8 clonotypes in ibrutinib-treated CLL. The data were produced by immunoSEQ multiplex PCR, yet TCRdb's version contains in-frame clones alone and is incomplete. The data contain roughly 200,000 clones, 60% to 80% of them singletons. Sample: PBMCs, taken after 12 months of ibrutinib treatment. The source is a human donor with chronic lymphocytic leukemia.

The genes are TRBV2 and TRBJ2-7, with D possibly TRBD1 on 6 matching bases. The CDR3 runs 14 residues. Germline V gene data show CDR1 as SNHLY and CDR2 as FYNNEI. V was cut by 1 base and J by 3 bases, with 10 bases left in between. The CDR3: CASSEEVGGYEQYF. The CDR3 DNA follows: TGTGCCAGCAGTGAAGAGGTAGGGGGCTACGAGCAGTACTTC.

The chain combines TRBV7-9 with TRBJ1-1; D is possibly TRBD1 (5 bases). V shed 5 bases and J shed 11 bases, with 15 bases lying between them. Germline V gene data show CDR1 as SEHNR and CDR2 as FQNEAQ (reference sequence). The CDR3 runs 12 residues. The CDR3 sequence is CASSPRDPGAFF. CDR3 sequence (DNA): TGTGCCAGCAGCCCCCGGGACCCTGGGGCTTTCTTT.

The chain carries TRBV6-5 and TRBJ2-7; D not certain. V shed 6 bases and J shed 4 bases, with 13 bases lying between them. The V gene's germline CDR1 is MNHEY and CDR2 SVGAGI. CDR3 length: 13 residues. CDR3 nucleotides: TGTGCCAGCAGGCAAAGTCTGAAATACGAGCAGTACTTC. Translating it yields CASRQSLKYEQYF.